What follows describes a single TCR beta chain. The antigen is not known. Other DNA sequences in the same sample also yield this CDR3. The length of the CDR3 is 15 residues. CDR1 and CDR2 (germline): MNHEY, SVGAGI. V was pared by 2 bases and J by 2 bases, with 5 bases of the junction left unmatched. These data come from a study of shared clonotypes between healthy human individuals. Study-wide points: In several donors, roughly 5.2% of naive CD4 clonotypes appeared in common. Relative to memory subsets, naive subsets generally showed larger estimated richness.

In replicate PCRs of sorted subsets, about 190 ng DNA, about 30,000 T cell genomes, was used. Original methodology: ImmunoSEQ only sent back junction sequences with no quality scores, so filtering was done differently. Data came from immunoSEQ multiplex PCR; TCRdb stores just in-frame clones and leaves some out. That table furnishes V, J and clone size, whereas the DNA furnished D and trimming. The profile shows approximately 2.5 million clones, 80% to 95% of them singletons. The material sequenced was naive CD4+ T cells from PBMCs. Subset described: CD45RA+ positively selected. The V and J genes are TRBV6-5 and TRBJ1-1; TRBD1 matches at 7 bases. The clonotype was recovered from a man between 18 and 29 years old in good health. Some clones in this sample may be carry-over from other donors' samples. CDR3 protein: CASSYRDRVNTEAFF. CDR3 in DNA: TGTGCCAGCAGTTACCGTGACAGGGTTAACACTGAAGCTTTCTTT.